The 12 T cell receptor beta chains below all came from one sample that was sequenced in a study of vaccination and CD4 T cells after COVID-19. No cognate antigen is known for these TCRs. The treatment is: roughly 11-day PBMC culture with coronavirus spike peptide pools or control peptides (ViraFEST assay). At the Johns Hopkins FTIC core, DNA taken from cultured CD4+ T cells was sequenced by way of the Oncomine TCR Beta short-read assay. From the PCR reads, TCRdb called clonotypes with MiXCR, one entry per CDR3 protein. The sample has about 5,200 distinct CDR3 sequences, approximately 31% seen once. This material consisted of CD4+ T cells from blood, cultured in vitro, taken after SARS-CoV-2 vaccination. All receptors come from a human donor who had recovered from COVID-19.

This clonotype counts as large. This rearrangement joins TRBV28 to TRBJ1-5; D call uncertain. CDR3 size: 13 residues. Germline V gene data show CDR1 as MDHEN and CDR2 as SYDVKM. V was shortened by 5 bases and J by 7 bases, with 12 bases between the two germline ends. CDR3: CASSTGMRQPQHF. The CDR3, as DNA: TGTGCCAGCAGTACGGGTATGAGGCAGCCCCAGCATTTT.

The gene calls are TRBV28 and TRBJ2-1, with D possibly TRBD2 on 7 matching bases. In germline, CDR1 is MDHEN, CDR2 SYDVKM. This CDR3 has 16 amino acids. Deletions cut 2 bases from V and 8 bases from J, with 19 bases between. In DNA form, the CDR3 reads TGTGCCAGCAGTTTAGGTGGCGGGGGCACGTTCGATGAGCAGTTCTTC. Translation: CASSLGGGGTFDEQFF.

The rearrangement uses TRBV2 and TRBJ1-2; TRBD1 aligns across 7 bases. The junction had 10 bases not matched to a gene; V was cut back by 6 bases and J by 9 bases. The germline gives CDR1 SNHLY, CDR2 FYNNEI. The CDR3 covers 13 residues. In DNA, the CDR3 is TGTGCCAGCAGACGGGACAGCGGGATGCGCTACACCTTC. Protein product: CASRRDSGMRYTF.

The chain uses TRBV10-1 and TRBJ2-3, with a weak D call TRBD2 (5 bases). Trimming removed 3 bases at V and 3 bases at J, with 7 bases between. Germline CDR1 reads WNHNN; CDR2 reads SYGVQD (reference sequence). The CDR3 runs 13 residues. The CDR3 DNA reads as TGCGCCAGCAGTGATAGAGGGACAGATACGCAGTATTTT. Protein sequence: CASSDRGTDTQYF.

The rearrangement uses TRBV5-4 and TRBJ2-5, with D perhaps matching TRBD1 (5 bases). CDR3 length: 14 residues. CDR1 and CDR2 from the germline V gene are SGHNT and YYREEE (reference sequence). V gave up 0 bases and J gave up 2 bases, with 8 bases separating them. The CDR3 reads CASSLGPGQETQYF. DNA of the CDR3: TGTGCCAGCAGCTTGGGGCCAGGGCAAGAGACCCAGTACTTC.

The chain employs TRBV6-5 and TRBJ2-3, with D unresolved. Trimming took off 4 bases at V and 2 bases at J, with 10 bases between the two ends. This CDR3 comprises 14 residues. Germline values: CDR1 MNHEY, CDR2 SVGAGI. CDR3 loop: CASSLSRNTDTQYF. The CDR3 DNA reads TGTGCCAGCAGTTTAAGCAGAAACACAGATACGCAGTATTTT.

This clonotype was seen a handful of times. The chain combines TRBV20-1 with TRBJ1-1, with 7 bases lining up with TRBD1. Germline CDR1 is DFQATT and CDR2 is SNEGSKA (reference sequence). Losses at the gene ends were 3 bases for V and 2 bases for J; bases not matched to a gene: 12. This CDR3 is 16 amino acids long. For the CDR3, the DNA is TGCAGTGCTAGGATCTTGGGACAGTCAATAAACACTGAAGCTTTCTTT. Translation gives CSARILGQSINTEAFF.

This clonotype was seen only a few times. This chain uses TRBV7-9 with TRBJ2-3; no clear D gene. The CDR3 spans 17 residues. Between the trimmed V and J ends, which lost 2 bases and 0 bases, there was a span of 15 bases. Germline lookup yields CDR1 SEHNR and CDR2 FQNEAQ (reference sequence). The CDR3 spells CASSLPARTASTDTQYF. The CDR3 nucleotides read TGTGCCAGCAGCTTACCCGCGAGAACAGCTAGCACAGATACGCAGTATTTT.

This rearrangement joins TRBV20-1 to TRBJ2-7; TRBD2 is a possible D gene (6 bases). CDR1 and CDR2 from the germline V gene are DFQATT and SNEGSKA (reference sequence). The CDR3 loop spans 14 amino acids. V shed 6 bases and J shed 6 bases, with 21 bases lying between them. CDR3 residues: CSAKLATGAGEQYF. In DNA form, the CDR3 reads TGCAGTGCGAAACTAGCAACCGGGGCAGGCGAGCAGTACTTC.

The chain couples TRBV10-3 to TRBJ1-3, with D hard to call. V lost 10 bases to trimming and J lost 0 bases, with 4 bases between them. Germline V gene data show CDR1 as ENHRY and CDR2 as SYGVKD. This CDR3 is built from 11 residues. Written as DNA, the CDR3 is TGTGCCACCCACTCTGGAAACACCATATATTTT. It yields the protein CATHSGNTIYF.

The gene calls are TRBV28 and TRBJ1-2, with 8 bases aligning to TRBD1. The CDR3 extends over 16 amino acids. CDR1 MDHEN and CDR2 SYDVKM come from the germline V gene. V dropped 4 bases and J dropped 4; count of bases not matched to a gene: 11. CDR3 nucleotide sequence: TGTGCCAGCAGTTCGCAGGGGGCGGGGGGTGTCTATGGCTACACCTTC. It encodes CASSSQGAGGVYGYTF.

By frequency in the sample, this clonotype is medium-sized. One junction end does not reproduce the germline sequence, and a read error may be involved. V and J are TRBV7-2 and TRBJ1-2, with D uncertain. This CDR3 is built from 13 residues. CDR1 is SGHTA and CDR2 is FQGNSA in the germline V gene. This CDR3 is CASSSREAFTADF. The CDR3 DNA sequence: TGTGCCAGCAGCTCTAGAGAGGCTTTTACGGCGGACTTC.